The entry that follows covers one T cell receptor beta chain sequence. What it recognizes is unknown. This sample is drawn from a study of CXCR3-negative and CXCR3-positive naive CD8 T cells. Regarding the study as a whole: Naive cells used TRBV-TRBJ genes in much the same way whether CXCR3-negative or CXCR3-positive; memory cells did not. In both naive subsets diversity was comparably high, whereas memory CD8+ cells showed much lower diversity. Post-cryopreservation CXCR3 expression was partly diminished, and the bulk of assays employed fresh PBMCs.

Per the germline V gene, CDR1 is MGHDK and CDR2 is SYGVNS. The CDR3 is 15 amino acids. The TRB cDNA libraries were prepared by 5' RACE with UMI labels. TCRdb reworked the 5' RACE reads into one entry per CDR3 protein, no DNA. This sample's table reports over 80,000 distinct CDR3 sequences. This rearrangement joins TRBV25-1 to TRBJ2-2; as DNA is missing, the TRBD2 call by TCRdb cannot be tested. What was sequenced was naive CXCR3- CD8+ T cells from blood. The subset is: CD45RO-CCR7+CD27+CD95- naive CD8+ T cells lacking CXCR3 (TNR3-). The sequence was collected from a human donor in good health. Some clones in this sample may be carry-over from other donors' samples. CDR3 protein: CASSDGGFSTGELFF.